The subject of this entry is one T cell receptor (beta chain). The target antigen is unknown. This specimen belongs to a study of T cell clones after liver transplantation. Study-level background: In this trial, immunosuppression withdrawal was attempted within 2 years of liver transplant. Blood was drawn pre-transplant, before withdrawal, and after full or failed withdrawal. TCRbeta sequencing after a pre-transplant mixed lymphocyte reaction identified graft-donor-reactive clones, later tracked in post-transplant blood. Study-level points and caveats: Conclusions were preliminary, with small, heterogeneous patient groups.

TCRdb keeps only in-frame clones here, not all; method: immunoSEQ multiplex PCR. The data hold about 75,000 clones, with under 95% observed a single time. V gave up 3 bases and J gave up 0 bases, with 5 bases separating them. Per the germline V gene, CDR1 is SQVTM and CDR2 is ANQGSEA. The CDR3 spans 12 residues. The sequencing here drew on CD4+ T cells from blood, taken before liver transplant. The V gene is TRBV29-1, the J gene TRBJ1-1; D is undetermined. This TCR derives from a human donor who received a liver transplant. The CDR3 bases are TGCAGCGTTGATAGCATGAACACTGAAGCTTTCTTT. It codes for CSVDSMNTEAFF.